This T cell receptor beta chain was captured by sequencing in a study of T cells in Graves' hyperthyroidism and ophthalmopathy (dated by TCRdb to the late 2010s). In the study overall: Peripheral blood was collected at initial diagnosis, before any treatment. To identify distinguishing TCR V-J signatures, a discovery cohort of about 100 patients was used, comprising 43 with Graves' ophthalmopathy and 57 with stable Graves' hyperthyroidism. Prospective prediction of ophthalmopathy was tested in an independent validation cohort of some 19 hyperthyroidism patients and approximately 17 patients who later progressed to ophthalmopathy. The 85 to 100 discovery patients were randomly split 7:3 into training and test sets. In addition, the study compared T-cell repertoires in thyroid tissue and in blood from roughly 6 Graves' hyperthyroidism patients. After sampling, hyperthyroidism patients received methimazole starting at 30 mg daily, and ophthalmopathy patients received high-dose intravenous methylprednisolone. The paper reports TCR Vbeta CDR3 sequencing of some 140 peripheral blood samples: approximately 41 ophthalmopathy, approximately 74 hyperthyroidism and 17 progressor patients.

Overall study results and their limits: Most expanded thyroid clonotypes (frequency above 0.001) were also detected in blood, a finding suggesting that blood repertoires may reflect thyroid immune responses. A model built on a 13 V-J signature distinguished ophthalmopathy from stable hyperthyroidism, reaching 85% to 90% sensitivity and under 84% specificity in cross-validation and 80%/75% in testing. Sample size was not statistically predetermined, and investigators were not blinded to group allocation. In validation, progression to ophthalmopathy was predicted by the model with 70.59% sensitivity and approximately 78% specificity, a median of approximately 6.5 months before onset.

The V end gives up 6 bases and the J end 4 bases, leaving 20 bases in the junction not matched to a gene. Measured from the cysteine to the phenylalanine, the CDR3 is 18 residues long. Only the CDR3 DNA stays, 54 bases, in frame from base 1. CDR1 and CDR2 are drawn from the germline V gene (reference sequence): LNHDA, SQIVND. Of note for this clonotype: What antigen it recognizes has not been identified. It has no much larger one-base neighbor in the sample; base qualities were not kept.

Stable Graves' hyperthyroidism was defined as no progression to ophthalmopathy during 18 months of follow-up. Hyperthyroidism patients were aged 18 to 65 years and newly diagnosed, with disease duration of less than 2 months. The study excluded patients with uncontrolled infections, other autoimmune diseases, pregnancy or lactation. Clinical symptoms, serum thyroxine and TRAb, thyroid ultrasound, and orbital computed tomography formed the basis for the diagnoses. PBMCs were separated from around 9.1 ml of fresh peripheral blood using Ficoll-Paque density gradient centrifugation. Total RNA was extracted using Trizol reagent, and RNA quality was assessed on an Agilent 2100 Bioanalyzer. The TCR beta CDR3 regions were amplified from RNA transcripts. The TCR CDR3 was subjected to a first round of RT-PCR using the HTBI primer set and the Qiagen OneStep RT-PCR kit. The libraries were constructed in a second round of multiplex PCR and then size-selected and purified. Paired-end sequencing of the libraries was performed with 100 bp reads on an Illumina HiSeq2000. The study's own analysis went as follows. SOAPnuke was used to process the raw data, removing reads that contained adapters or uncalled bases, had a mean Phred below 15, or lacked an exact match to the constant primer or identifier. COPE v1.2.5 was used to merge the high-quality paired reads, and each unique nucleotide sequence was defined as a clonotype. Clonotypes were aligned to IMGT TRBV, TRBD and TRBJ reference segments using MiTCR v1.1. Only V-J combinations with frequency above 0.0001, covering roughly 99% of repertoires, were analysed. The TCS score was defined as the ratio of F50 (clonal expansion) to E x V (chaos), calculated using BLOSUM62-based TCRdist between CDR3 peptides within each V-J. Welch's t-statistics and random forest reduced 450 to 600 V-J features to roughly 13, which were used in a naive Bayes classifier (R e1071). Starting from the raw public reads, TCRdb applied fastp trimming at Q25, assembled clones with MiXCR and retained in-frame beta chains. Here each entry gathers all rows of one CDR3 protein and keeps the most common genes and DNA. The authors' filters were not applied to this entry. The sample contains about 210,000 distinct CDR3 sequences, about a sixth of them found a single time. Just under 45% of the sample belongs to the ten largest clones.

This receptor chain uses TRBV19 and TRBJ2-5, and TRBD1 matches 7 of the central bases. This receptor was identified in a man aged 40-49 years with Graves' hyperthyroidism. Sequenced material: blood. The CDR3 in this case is CASSPDKSSWDSRETQYF. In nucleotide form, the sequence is TGTGCCAGTAGCCCAGACAAGAGCTCATGGGACAGCAGAGAGACCCAGTACTTC.